This T cell receptor (beta chain) originates from a study of beta chain features in type 1 diabetes. On this clone: Its specificity is unknown.

The single heparinised draw taken from each donor contained approximately 100 mL of blood on average. Study-level points and caveats: Type 1 diabetes patients had moderately but significantly shorter TCRB CDR3s in all four CD4+ subsets.

Germline assignment: CDR1 SGHAT and CDR2 FQNNGV. This CDR3 region has 13 residues. V shed 0 bases and J shed 5 bases, with 7 bases lying between them. Of the isolated RNA, all was reverse transcribed, and so the sequenced material was expressed TCRB transcripts. Method: immunoSEQ multiplex PCR; TCRdb's copy keeps in-frame clones and lacks some. This sample has a few hundred thousand clones, with around 10% found just once. The V and J genes are TRBV11-2 and TRBJ1-2; D not certain. The TCR sequence derives from a man aged 25-40 years with type 1 diabetes. Sequencing was done on a sample of central memory CD4+ T cells from blood. CDR3: CASSLDPMYGYTF. CDR3 bases: TGTGCCAGCAGCTTAGATCCTATGTATGGCTACACCTTC.